This is a list of T cell receptor beta chains from one sample in a study of tumor and adjacent non-tumor tissue in lung cancer. Using its own MiXCR run on the multiplex PCR reads, TCRdb lists one record per CDR3 protein. Of about 100,000 distinct CDR3 sequences listed, 50% to 70% were seen once; the top ten hold roughly 19%. Material for sequencing was distant non-tumor lung tissue. These receptors were collected from a man aged 25 to 40 with non-small cell lung cancer. CDR3s include the opening cysteine and the closing phenylalanine or tryptophan. D genes are given only for firm matches. Part of the rows lack a size; the others show once, few, many or a class for expanded clones.

D gene	J gene	CDR3 length	V gene	clone size	CDR3 DNA	CDR3 protein
TRBD2	TRBJ2-2	16	TRBV12-3/TRBV12-4	NA	TGTACCAGCATTTTCGGGACTAGCGGGGGCCCCGGTGAGCTGTTTTTT	CTSIFGTSGGPGELFF
NA	TRBJ2-7	15	TRBV12-5	once	TGTGCTAGTGGACCGCGACAGAGGGCGGTTCCTGAGCAGTACTTC	CASGPRQRAVPEQYF
NA	TRBJ2-1	13	TRBV29-1	NA	TGCAACGCTGAAGAACGGTCCTACAATGAGCAGTTCTTC	CNAEERSYNEQFF
NA	TRBJ2-3	15	TRBV6-5	many	TGTGCCAGCAGTTACTCGGGAGGCGGCACAGATACGCAGTATTTT	CASSYSGGGTDTQYF
TRBD2	TRBJ2-7	13	TRBV12-3/TRBV12-4	once	TGTGCCAGCATTTTAGATGGGAGGGCCGAGCAGTACTTC	CASILDGRAEQYF
TRBD2	TRBJ2-2	16	TRBV5-1	once	TGCGCCAGCAGCCCAATAGGGAGGGCGAACACCGGGGAGCTGTTTTTT	CASSPIGRANTGELFF
TRBD2	TRBJ2-1	15	TRBV20-1	once	TGCAGTGCCCTGACCAGGACTAGCGTTCCCCATGAGCAGTTTTTC	CSALTRTSVPHEQFF
NA	TRBJ2-4	15	TRBV7-9	few	TGTGCCAGCAGCTTAGGAGGACAGGCCAAAAACATTCAGTACTTC	CASSLGGQAKNIQYF
NA	TRBJ2-5	16	TRBV20-1	NA	TGCAGTGCTAGAGAGAGGGGGCTATCGGGAGGAGAGACCCAGTACTTC	CSARERGLSGGETQYF
TRBD1	TRBJ2-3	15	TRBV11-3	NA	TGTGCCAGCAACTCGGGACAGGGTTACACAGACACGCAGTATTTT	CASNSGQGYTDTQYF
TRBD1	TRBJ1-4	14	TRBV20-1	NA	TGCAGTGATAGGGATAGGAGGGGGCAGGAAAAACTGTTTTTT	CSDRDRRGQEKLFF
TRBD2	TRBJ2-1	19	TRBV11-2	NA	TGTGCCAGCAGCTTATCGCGGACTAGCGGGAGGGCTGGATACAATGAGCAGTTCTTC	CASSLSRTSGRAGYNEQFF
TRBD2	TRBJ2-3	18	TRBV11-2	NA	TGTGCCAGCAGCTTCAGGGGTAGCGGGGGCCCAAGCACAGATACGCAGTATTTT	CASSFRGSGGPSTDTQYF
TRBD1	TRBJ2-1	16	TRBV11-2	few	TGTGCCAGCAGCTTAAGGGGGCTTCTTAGGGTCAATGAGCAGTTCTTC	CASSLRGLLRVNEQFF